This T cell receptor beta chain came from a study of T-cell memory formation after mild COVID-19. This clonotype was counted between two and nine times. With 6 bases clipped from V and 3 bases from J, the junction kept 9 bases outside the gene matches. Germline lookup yields CDR1 KGHSH and CDR2 LQKENI. This CDR3 region has 17 residues. TCRdb used MiXCR to reprocess the 5' RACE reads, holding one entry per CDR3 protein. The sample carries about 470,000 distinct CDR3 sequences, about 23% recorded once. The receptor comes from an adult woman who had mild COVID-19 (a few samples of this study predate the infection). Cell type and time point are not known. The rearrangement uses TRBV18 and TRBJ2-6; 9 bases fit TRBD1. The source material was PBMCs or a T cell subset sorted from them (not recorded which). CDR3: CASSHGTGIGGANVLTF. CDR3 nucleotides: TGTGCCAGCTCTCACGGGACAGGGATAGGTGGGGCCAACGTCCTGACTTTC.